The 2 T cell receptor beta chains below all came from one sample that was sequenced in a study of blood T cell repertoires in COVID-19. Clones were read by immunoSEQ multiplex PCR, and TCRdb kept only the in-frame ones, dropping some. The sample shows 150,000 to 190,000 clones, around 83% of them seen only once. What was sequenced was peripheral blood. Every receptor here comes from a woman aged 45 to 65 with acute or convalescent COVID-19.

The chain has TRBV5-5 and TRBJ2-3; the D is unclear. V gave up 0 bases and J gave up 1 base, with 6 bases separating them. The CDR3 contains 14 residues. Germline assignment: CDR1 SGHKS and CDR2 YYEKEE (reference sequence). As DNA, the CDR3 is TGTGCCAGCAGCTTGGACAGCCGCACAGATACGCAGTATTTT. This translates into CASSLDSRTDTQYF.

The V gene is TRBV19, the J gene TRBJ2-3; 9 bases fit TRBD2. Trimming took 8 bases from V and 1 from J; bases not matched to a gene: 16. Germline V gives CDR1 LNHDA, CDR2 SQIVND (reference sequence). This CDR3 has 18 amino acids. The CDR3: CASSLTSGRVAGTDTQYF. In nucleotides, the CDR3 is TGTGCCAGTTCCCTTACTAGCGGGCGAGTGGCTGGCACAGATACGCAGTATTTT.